The 26 T cell receptor beta chains listed next were all sequenced from one sample in a study of blood T cells in healthy people across ages. Together with a sample-barcoded 5' primer, a J-beta primer mix was included in a second PCR lasting roughly 6 to 12 cycles. MiXCR was run by TCRdb on the 5' RACE reads, yielding one entry per CDR3 protein. This table holds about 620,000 distinct CDR3 sequences, around 20% found once. The sample consisted of blood. The receptors here all came from a man aged 70-80 years in good health.

The rearrangement links TRBV24-1 to TRBJ2-6; 7 positions agree with TRBD1. Germline V gene data show CDR1 as KGHDR and CDR2 as SFDVKD. CDR3 length equals 17 residues. Trimming took 4 bases from V and 2 from J; bases not matched to a gene: 7. CDR3 protein: CATSDPGQTTGANVLTF. In DNA form, the CDR3 reads TGTGCCACCAGTGACCCGGGACAGACAACTGGGGCCAACGTCCTGACTTTC.

The V and J genes are TRBV12-3 or TRBV12-4 and TRBJ2-5; D might be TRBD2 (5 bases). CDR3 length equals 12 residues. Trimming removed 5 bases from V and 11 bases from J, with 15 bases in between. The CDR3 nucleotides are TGTGCCAGCAGTCCCGGGATGGGTGAGCAGTACTTC. It codes for CASSPGMGEQYF.

The rearrangement uses TRBV20-1 and TRBJ2-1, with 7 bases lining up with TRBD2. The germline V gene has CDR1 DFQATT and CDR2 SNEGSKA (reference sequence). This CDR3 has 13 amino acids. V was pared by 1 base and J by 7 bases, with 4 bases of the junction left unmatched. This CDR3 is CSARAGGGNEQFF. CDR3 in DNA: TGCAGTGCTAGAGCGGGAGGCGGGAATGAGCAGTTCTTC.

This clonotype showed up many times. V and J are TRBV12-3 or TRBV12-4 and TRBJ2-3, with D hard to call. The V end was cut by 0 bases, the J end by 2 bases, with 6 bases between. The CDR3 length is 14 residues. CDR3 protein: CASSLAWATDTQYF. The CDR3 DNA reads TGTGCCAGCAGTTTAGCGTGGGCCACAGATACGCAGTATTTT.

The sample holds a few counts of this clonotype. A read error may produce the germline difference seen at one junction end. J is TRBJ2-3 and V is TRBV20-1, with 7 bases identical to TRBD2. The CDR3 has 17 amino acids. Germline V gene data show CDR1 as DFQATT and CDR2 as SNEGSKA (reference sequence). CDR3 DNA: TGCGGTGCTAGAGCACCCGTCGGGGGGATTGGCGGGGATACGCAGTATTTT. Its translation is CGARAPVGGIGGDTQYF.

This clonotype has more than one count but fewer than ten. The chain employs TRBV2 and TRBJ2-7; D possibly uses TRBD1 or TRBD2 (6 bases each). This CDR3 has 14 residues. From germline, CDR1 is SNHLY and CDR2 FYNNEI. V lost 2 bases and J lost 4, with 12 bases in between. CDR3 sequence reads: CASSEPGGAYEQYF. In DNA form, the CDR3 reads TGTGCCAGCAGTGAACCCGGGGGCGCGTACGAGCAGTACTTC.

V gene TRBV5-1 combines with J gene TRBJ2-7, with 7 bases lining up with TRBD1. With V trimmed by 5 bases and J by 4 bases, 9 bases remained unmatched. In germline, CDR1 is SGHRS, CDR2 YFSETQ. CDR3 length: 14 amino acids. CDR3 DNA sequence: TGCGCCAGCAGTAGCCAGGGACAGCGTTACGAGCAGTACTTC. Translated: CASSSQGQRYEQYF.

This clonotype showed up just a few times. The chain joins TRBV11-2 to TRBJ2-5; D is ambiguous. The V end lost 5 bases, the J end lost 1 base, and 8 bases lay between the germline ends. This CDR3 is built from 13 residues. Germline V gives CDR1 SGHAT, CDR2 FQNNGV. The CDR3 DNA is TGTGCCAGCAGCCTAAAGTTCCAAGAGACCCAGTACTTC. Translating gives CASSLKFQETQYF.

This rearrangement joins TRBV6-6 to TRBJ1-1, with 7 bases that match TRBD1. Germline-derived CDR1 and CDR2 are MNHNY and SVGAGI (reference sequence). Trimming removed 2 bases from V and 3 bases from J; junction bases left unmatched: 3. This CDR3 comprises 14 residues. This CDR3 is CASSYPGTDTEAFF. The DNA for the CDR3 is TGTGCCAGCAGTTACCCCGGGACAGACACTGAAGCTTTCTTT.

This clonotype has more than one count but fewer than ten. CDR3 amino acids: CASSFITSGTQYF. The CDR3 coding sequence is TGTGCCAGCAGTTTCATTACATCGGGGACCCAGTACTTC. The rearrangement links TRBV28 to TRBJ2-5; D gene uncertain. The CDR3 covers 13 residues. V gave up 3 bases and J gave up 7 bases, with 12 bases separating them. Germline-derived CDR1 and CDR2 are MDHEN and SYDVKM. The full variable domain, with the rest looked up from reference TRBV28 and TRBJ2-5, is DVKVTQSSRYLVKRTGEKVFLECVQDMDHENMFWYRQDPGLGLRLIYFSYDVKMKEKGDIPEGYSVSREKKERFSLILESASTNQTSMYLCASSFITSGTQYFGPGTRLLVL.

This clonotype was detected only a few times. The rearrangement uses TRBV20-1 and TRBJ2-7, with D possibly being TRBD1 (6 bases). CDR3 size: 12 residues. CDR1 and CDR2 from the germline V gene are DFQATT and SNEGSKA (reference sequence). Trimming cost V 6 bases and J 6 bases, with 15 bases left between them. The CDR3 DNA reads as TGCAGTGCGATTGGACAGCGGAGCGAGCAGTACTTC. Translating it yields CSAIGQRSEQYF.

The chain joins TRBV18 to TRBJ1-4, with TRBD1 identical over 9 bases. CDR1 is KGHSH and CDR2 is LQKENI in the germline V gene. V lost 4 bases, J lost 7 bases, and 4 bases stayed unmatched. The CDR3 is 14 residues long. Written as DNA, the CDR3 is TGTGCCAGCTCACAGGGACAGGGAAGTGAAAAACTGTTTTTT. The encoded protein is CASSQGQGSEKLFF. The whole variable domain, filled in from reference TRBV18 and TRBJ1-4, reads NAGVMQNPRHLVRRRGQEARLRCSPMKGHSHVYWYRQLPEEGLKFMVYLQKENIIDESGMPKERFSAEFPKEGPSILRIQQVVRGDSAAYFCASSQGQGSEKLFFGSGTQLSVL.

V is TRBV20-1 and J is TRBJ2-1, with 7 positions matching TRBD2. V shed 3 bases and J 4 bases; nucleotides not matched to a gene: 6. Per germline, CDR1 DFQATT and CDR2 SNEGSKA (reference sequence). The CDR3 loop spans 14 amino acids. CDR3 loop: CSASGEGLYNEQFF. The CDR3 DNA follows: TGCAGTGCTAGCGGGGAGGGCCTGTACAATGAGCAGTTCTTC.

V and J are TRBV6-2 or TRBV6-3 and TRBJ2-1; 13 nucleotides line up with TRBD2. The CDR3 loop spans 16 amino acids. With V trimmed by 2 bases and J by 7 bases, 5 bases remained unmatched. The germline V gene encodes CDR1 MNHEY and CDR2 SVGEGT. The CDR3 bases are TGTGCCAGCAGTTACGCAACTAGCGGGAGGGTGAATGAGCAGTTCTTC. Translating it yields CASSYATSGRVNEQFF.

This clonotype was found once. For the CDR3, the DNA is TGTGCCAGCAGCATGCTTGAAGCGACCGGGGAGCTGTTTTTT. Protein sequence: CASSMLEATGELFF. V and J are TRBV7-2 and TRBJ2-2, with D unresolved. Looked up from germline, CDR1 is SGHTA and CDR2 is FQGNSA. CDR3 size: 14 residues. Trimming stripped 5 bases from V and 5 bases from J, with 12 bases between. Full variable domain (missing parts from reference TRBV7-2 and TRBJ2-2): GAGVSQSPSNKVTEKGKDVELRCDPISGHTALYWYRQSLGQGLEFLIYFQGNSAPDKSGLPSDRFSAERTGGSVSTLTIQRTQQEDSAVYLCASSMLEATGELFFGEGSRLTVL.

The rearrangement links TRBV20-1 to TRBJ2-3; D is unclear. This CDR3 region has 15 residues. V lost 1 base, J lost 0 bases, and 11 bases lay in between. Germline V CDR1 and CDR2: DFQATT, SNEGSKA (reference sequence). CDR3 amino acids: CSARVLPSSTDTQYF. Here the CDR3 DNA reads TGCAGTGCTAGAGTTCTACCTTCTAGCACAGATACGCAGTATTTT.

The chain combines TRBV29-1 with TRBJ1-2, with 7 bases identical to TRBD1. This CDR3 is built from 12 residues. The J segment lost 7 bases and the V segment lost 0 bases, leaving 2 bases of the junction unmatched. The germline V gene encodes CDR1 SQVTM and CDR2 ANQGSEA. The DNA for the CDR3 is TGCAGCGTTGAAGAAGACAGGGTTGGCTACACCTTC. This translates into CSVEEDRVGYTF.

The rearrangement links TRBV10-3 to TRBJ1-2; unclear D gene. The V gene lost 6 bases and the J gene lost 2 bases, with 1 base spanning the gap. The CDR3 totals 10 residues. The germline V gene encodes CDR1 ENHRY and CDR2 SYGVKD. CDR3 loop: CAIRNYGYTF. CDR3 bases: TGTGCCATCAGGAACTATGGCTACACCTTC.

The chain joins TRBV7-2 to TRBJ2-5; a possible D gene is TRBD1 (6 bases). Germline CDR1 SGHTA, CDR2 FQGNSA. V was shortened by 5 bases and J by 5 bases, with 12 bases between the two germline ends. The length of the CDR3 is 13 residues. The CDR3 region is CASSTQGVETQYF. The CDR3 DNA reads as TGTGCCAGCAGCACACAGGGAGTCGAGACCCAGTACTTC.

The chain carries TRBV5-1 and TRBJ2-5; D ambiguous. The V end was cut by 4 bases, the J end by 2 bases, with 12 bases between. The CDR3 spans 14 residues. Looked up from germline, CDR1 is SGHRS and CDR2 is YFSETQ. Here the CDR3 reads CASSQALSQETQYF. As DNA, the CDR3 is TGCGCCAGCAGCCAGGCACTCTCTCAAGAGACCCAGTACTTC.

There are a few counts of this clonotype. This rearrangement joins TRBV6-2 or TRBV6-3 to TRBJ2-1; 9 nucleotides align to TRBD1. The CDR3 loop spans 15 amino acids. CDR1 and CDR2 (germline): MNHEY, SVGEGT. Trimming cost V 7 bases and J 3 bases; bases outside gene matches: 7. The CDR3 protein is CASNFPGQGYNEQFF. In DNA, the CDR3 is TGTGCCAGCAATTTTCCGGGACAGGGCTACAATGAGCAGTTCTTC.

The V gene is TRBV6-5, the J gene TRBJ2-5, with 8 bases identical to TRBD2. With the DNA end fitting TRBJ2-1 better, the J assignment may be wrong. CDR1 MNHEY and CDR2 SVGAGI come from the germline V gene. CDR3 length: 15 residues. CDR3 in amino acids: CASKSNGRANSEQFF. The DNA of the CDR3 is TGTGCCAGCAAATCGAACGGGAGGGCCAACAGTGAGCAGTTCTTC.

This clonotype has more than one count but fewer than ten. One junction end does not reproduce the germline sequence, and a read error may be involved. V gene TRBV5-1 combines with J gene TRBJ2-7; the match to TRBD1 covers 9 bases. This CDR3 spans 15 amino acids. Germline assignment: CDR1 SGHRS and CDR2 YFSETQ. CDR3 amino acids: CAGRRGQGSSYEQYF. CDR3 nucleotide sequence: TGCGCCGGCAGAAGGGGACAGGGCAGCTCCTACGAGCAGTACTTC.

The chain links TRBV6-5 to TRBJ1-2, with a weak D call TRBD1 (6 bases). V gave up 5 bases and J gave up 9 bases, with 16 bases separating them. CDR3 length: 13 residues. The germline CDR1 and CDR2 sequences are MNHEY and SVGAGI. The CDR3 here is CASSATGHIRYTF. CDR3 DNA sequence: TGTGCCAGCAGTGCGACAGGCCATATCCGCTACACCTTC.

The chain links TRBV29-1 to TRBJ2-5; 7 bases map to TRBD2. The end of the DNA fits TRBJ2-1 better, so the J call may be wrong. Germline CDR1 is SQVTM and CDR2 is ANQGSEA. The CDR3 is 14 amino acids. The CDR3 DNA reads as TGCAGCATTGTAGACGCAGGGAGGGGCAATGAGCAGTTCTTC. Translation gives CSIVDAGRGNEQFF.

Many counts were recorded for this clonotype. The chain employs TRBV5-1 and TRBJ2-5, with 12 bases that match TRBD2. Trimming removed 4 bases from V and 1 base from J; junction bases left unmatched: 5. The CDR3 totals 16 residues. Germline V gene sequence: CDR1 SGHRS, CDR2 YFSETQ. In nucleotides, the CDR3 is TGCGCCAGCAGCCACCTGACTAGCGGGAGCCAAGAGACCCAGTACTTC. It encodes CASSHLTSGSQETQYF.